Shown below are 11 T cell receptor beta chains from a single sample sequenced in a study of a mutant IDH1 vaccine in newly diagnosed glioma. Time point denoted: baseline, week 1 (first vaccination visit). Treatment in this sample: pre-vaccination baseline after standard-of-care therapy. The assay was immunoSEQ multiplex PCR, and TCRdb's table has in-frame clones only and misses some. This table has tens of thousands of clones, more than 65% appearing once. Material: PBMCs, obtained from a glioma patient treated with radiotherapy, temozolomide or both. The receptors were gathered from a man aged 35 to 55 with glioma. Some clones in this sample may be carry-over from other donors' samples.

The gene calls are TRBV6-6 and TRBJ1-1; possible D gene TRBD1, 6 bases. This CDR3 region has 15 residues. CDR1 and CDR2 from the germline V gene are MNHNY and SVGAGI (reference sequence). Trimming pared 0 bases from V and 3 bases from J, leaving 11 bases between. The CDR3 DNA follows: TGTGCCAGCAGTTACTCGGCAGGGGAGGACACTGAAGCTTTCTTT. It yields the protein CASSYSAGEDTEAFF.

The rearrangement uses TRBV4-2 and TRBJ1-6, with D uncertain. Germline V gene lookup returns CDR1 LGHNA and CDR2 YNFKEQ. The CDR3 length is 13 residues. The germline V and J ends were trimmed by 3 bases and 7 bases, with 7 bases remaining between them. The CDR3 DNA reads as TGTGCCAGCAGCCAGGTGGGAAATTCACCCCTCCACTTT. It encodes CASSQVGNSPLHF.

The rearrangement links TRBV27 to TRBJ1-5, with 9 bases matching TRBD1. The ends lost 5 bases at V and 4 bases at J; junction bases unmatched: 6. The length of the CDR3 is 15 residues. Germline CDR1 is MNHEY and CDR2 is SMNVEV (reference sequence). This CDR3 reads CASSRGTGFNQPQHF. The CDR3 DNA sequence: TGTGCCAGCAGTCGCGGGACAGGGTTTAATCAGCCCCAGCATTTT.

This chain joins TRBV15 and TRBJ2-5; D is tentatively TRBD1 or TRBD2 (6 bases each). The V gene's germline CDR1 is LNHNV and CDR2 YYDKDF (reference sequence). The CDR3 totals 15 residues. Trimming stripped 4 bases from V and 2 bases from J, with 14 bases between. In DNA form, the CDR3 reads TGTGCCACCAGCACCCCCCCGGGGGCTCAAGAGACCCAGTACTTC. Translating gives CATSTPPGAQETQYF. Full variable domain (missing parts from reference TRBV15 and TRBJ2-5): DAMVIQNPRYQVTQFGKPVTLSCSQTLNHNVMYWYQQKSSQAPKLLFHYYDKDFNNEADTPDNFQSRRPNTSFCFLDIRSPGLGDTAMYLCATSTPPGAQETQYFGPGTRLLVL.

The chain couples TRBV6-1 to TRBJ1-5, with unresolved D. CDR1 and CDR2 (germline): MNHNS, SASEGT. V lost 0 bases, J lost 4 bases, and 10 bases lay in between. The CDR3 has 15 residues. CDR3: CASSEAPHRNQPQHF. The CDR3 DNA follows: TGTGCCAGCAGTGAAGCCCCCCACAGAAATCAGCCCCAGCATTTT.

The V call is TRBV27, the J call TRBJ2-4, with TRBD1 as a possible D gene (6 bases). Germline V CDR1 and CDR2: MNHEY, SMNVEV (reference sequence). The CDR3 spans 14 residues. V lost 3 bases, J lost 8 bases, and 14 bases lay in between. Here the CDR3 DNA reads TGTGCCAGCAGTTTCGGACAGTCGGCGGACATTCAGTACTTC. Amino acid sequence: CASSFGQSADIQYF.

The CDR3 is CASSGGLGNQPQHF. In DNA, the CDR3 is TGTGCCAGCAGTGGGGGACTTGGCAATCAGCCCCAGCATTTT. J is TRBJ1-5 and V is TRBV6-6; TRBD1 might be the D (5 bases). This CDR3 has 14 residues. V lost 5 bases to trimming and J lost 2 bases, with 10 bases between them. Germline loops: CDR1 MNHNY, CDR2 SVGAGI (reference sequence).

The chain combines TRBV5-6 with TRBJ1-1, with 8 bases fitting TRBD1. The germline V gene encodes CDR1 SGHDT and CDR2 YYEEEE. Losses at the gene ends were 1 base for V and 7 bases for J; bases not matched to a gene: 15. The CDR3 covers 17 residues. CDR3 nucleotides: TGTGCCAGCAGCTTGCTGCAGGGGGCAGGTCGGGACGGTGAAGCTTTCTTT. Encoded protein: CASSLLQGAGRDGEAFF.

The chain combines TRBV7-2 with TRBJ2-7; D is unclear. CDR3 length: 12 amino acids. V shed 5 bases and J shed 5 bases, with 10 bases lying between them. Germline CDR1 reads SGHTA; CDR2 reads FQGNSA. The CDR3 sequence: CASSRAGHEQYF. Here the CDR3 DNA reads TGTGCCAGCAGCCGAGCAGGCCACGAGCAGTACTTC.

The rearrangement uses TRBV5-1 and TRBJ1-1, with TRBD1 as a possible D gene (5 bases). The V end lost 0 bases, the J end lost 4 bases, and 13 bases lay between the germline ends. The length of the CDR3 is 15 residues. Germline lookup yields CDR1 SGHRS and CDR2 YFSETQ. The CDR3 DNA sequence: TGCGCCAGCAGCTTGGCCGAGGGTGGGGCCACTGAAGCTTTCTTT. Protein: CASSLAEGGATEAFF.

The CDR3, as DNA: TGCGCCAGCAGCCACAGAACTGGAGCCTACGAGCAGTACTTC. Protein: CASSHRTGAYEQYF. The rearrangement uses TRBV4-1 and TRBJ2-7; D ambiguous. V was clipped by 3 bases and J by 2 bases, with 11 bases between them. This CDR3 spans 14 amino acids. CDR1 is MGHRA and CDR2 is YSYEKL in the germline V gene.